The source of this T cell receptor beta chain is a study of PD-1 blockade in mismatch repair-deficient tumors. The V gene's germline CDR1 is MGHRA and CDR2 YSYEKL. V was clipped by 0 bases and J by 2 bases, with 9 bases between them. CDR3 length: 15 amino acids. The method was immunoSEQ multiplex PCR; TCRdb's version includes in-frame clones alone and lacks a portion of them. The table records about 100,000 clones, approximately 80% of them present only once. This clone was counted between two and nine times. The chain uses TRBV4-1 and TRBJ2-3; D not certain. This TCR was sampled from an adult with mismatch repair-deficient cancer. The source was peripheral blood, collected less than 37 weeks after starting pembrolizumab. CDR3 loop: CASSQDNGYTDTQYF. The CDR3 nucleotides read TGCGCCAGCAGCCAAGATAACGGCTACACAGATACGCAGTATTTT.